Presented here are 8 T cell receptor beta chains from one specimen sequenced in a study of intratumoral heterogeneity in liver cancer. The hepatocellular carcinoma nodule was sampled at distinct, geographically separated regions. Clones were sequenced by immunoSEQ multiplex PCR, and TCRdb holds only the in-frame ones, with some missing. The table includes around 6,200 clones, around two thirds detected once. This material consisted of tumor tissue, taken before any cancer treatment. The receptors originated from a woman in her seventies with hepatocellular carcinoma.

The chain uses TRBV7-9 and TRBJ1-2, with D unclear. The CDR3 contains 12 residues. Trimming left V 5 bases short and J 8 bases short, with 12 bases between. The V gene's germline CDR1 is SEHNR and CDR2 FQNEAQ (reference sequence). CDR3 sequence reads: CASSPLGEGYTF. As DNA, the CDR3 is TGTGCCAGCAGCCCCTTGGGAGAGGGCTACACCTTC.

This sequence joins TRBV7-8 and TRBJ2-3; D is uncertain. Germline V gene sequence: CDR1 SGHVS, CDR2 FQNEAQ. Trimming left V 4 bases short and J 1 base short, with 12 bases between. The CDR3 length is 15 residues. The CDR3 loop reads CASSSVQSRTDTQYF. CDR3 coding DNA: TGTGCCAGCAGCTCAGTACAGAGCCGCACAGATACGCAGTATTTT.

J is TRBJ1-3 and V is TRBV19; D not certain. This CDR3 comprises 14 residues. CDR1 LNHDA and CDR2 SQIVND come from the germline V gene (reference sequence). V gave up 4 bases and J gave up 3 bases, with 10 bases separating them. In DNA form, the CDR3 reads TGTGCCAGTAGTACCACCATAAATGGAAACACCATATATTTT. Translated: CASSTTINGNTIYF.

The CDR3 loop is CASTRTSGRVEQFF. Written as DNA, the CDR3 is TGTGCCAGTACAAGGACTAGCGGGAGGGTTGAGCAGTTCTTC. J is TRBJ2-1 and V is TRBV19, with 15 bases identical to TRBD2. The germline V gene has CDR1 LNHDA and CDR2 SQIVND (reference sequence). The CDR3 contains 14 residues. V shed 7 bases and J 9 bases; nucleotides not matched to a gene: 4.

The rearrangement uses TRBV6-4 and TRBJ2-7, with 7 bases lining up with TRBD1. V lost 8 bases and J lost 5; bases outside the gene matches: 9. Per the germline V gene, CDR1 is MRHNA and CDR2 is SNTAGT. CDR3 size: 13 residues. The chain's CDR3 is CASLLTGIHEQYF. Written as DNA, the CDR3 is TGTGCCAGCCTACTGACAGGGATACACGAGCAGTACTTC.

This clone was seen just once. This sequence joins TRBV6-5 and TRBJ2-4, with 7 bases lining up with TRBD2. CDR3 length: 14 residues. After removal of 2 bases from V and 6 bases from J, the junction contained 4 bases not matched to a gene. Germline V lookup: CDR1 MNHEY, CDR2 SVGAGI. The CDR3 DNA sequence: TGTGCCAGCAGTTACACGGGGGGAGCAAACATTCAGTACTTC. It is translated as CASSYTGGANIQYF.

As to this clone: The identical CDR3 is also encoded by other nucleotide sequences in the sample. DNA of the CDR3: TGCGCCAGCAGCTTGCAGGTCGGCACAGATACGCAGTATTTT. Protein product: CASSLQVGTDTQYF. The chain recombines TRBV5-1 with TRBJ2-3; D unclear. Germline V gene lookup returns CDR1 SGHRS and CDR2 YFSETQ. CDR3 length equals 14 residues. Deletions cut 1 base from V and 1 base from J, with 7 bases between.

J is TRBJ2-7 and V is TRBV5-8, with D perhaps assigned TRBD1 or TRBD2 (5 bases each). The V gene lost 4 bases and the J gene lost 4 bases, with 21 bases spanning the gap. CDR3 length equals 16 residues. The V gene's germline CDR1 is SGHTS and CDR2 YDEGEE. The CDR3, as DNA: TGTGCCAGCAGCCCACACGGGGACCCAGGACGGTACGAGCAGTACTTC. Translating it yields CASSPHGDPGRYEQYF.